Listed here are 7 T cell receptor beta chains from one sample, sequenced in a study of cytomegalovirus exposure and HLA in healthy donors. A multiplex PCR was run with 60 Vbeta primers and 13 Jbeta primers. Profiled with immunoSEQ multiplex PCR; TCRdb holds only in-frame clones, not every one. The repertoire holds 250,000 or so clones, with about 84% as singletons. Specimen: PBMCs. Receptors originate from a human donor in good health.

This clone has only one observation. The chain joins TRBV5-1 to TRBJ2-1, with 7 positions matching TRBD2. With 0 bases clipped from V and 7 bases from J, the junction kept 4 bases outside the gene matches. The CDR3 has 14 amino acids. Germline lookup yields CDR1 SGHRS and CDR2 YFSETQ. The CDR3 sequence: CASSLEREENEQFF. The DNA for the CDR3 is TGCGCCAGCAGCTTGGAACGGGAGGAGAATGAGCAGTTCTTC.

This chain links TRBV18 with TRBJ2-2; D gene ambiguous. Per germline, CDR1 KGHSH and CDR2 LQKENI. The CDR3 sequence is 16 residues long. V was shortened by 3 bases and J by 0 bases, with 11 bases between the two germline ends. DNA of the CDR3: TGTGCCAGCTCACCTTCTGAACACGCGAACACCGGGGAGCTGTTTTTT. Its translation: CASSPSEHANTGELFF. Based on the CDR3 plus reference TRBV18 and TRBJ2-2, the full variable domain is NAGVMQNPRHLVRRRGQEARLRCSPMKGHSHVYWYRQLPEEGLKFMVYLQKENIIDESGMPKERFSAEFPKEGPSILRIQQVVRGDSAAYFCASSPSEHANTGELFFGEGSRLTVL.

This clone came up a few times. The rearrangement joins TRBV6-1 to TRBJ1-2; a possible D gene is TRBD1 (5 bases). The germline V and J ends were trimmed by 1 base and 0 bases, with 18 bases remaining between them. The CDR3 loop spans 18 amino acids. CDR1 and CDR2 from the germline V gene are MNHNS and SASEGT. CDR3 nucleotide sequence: TGTGCCAGCAGTGAAGTAGGGGCAGGGACTATTACTAACTATGGCTACACCTTC. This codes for CASSEVGAGTITNYGYTF.

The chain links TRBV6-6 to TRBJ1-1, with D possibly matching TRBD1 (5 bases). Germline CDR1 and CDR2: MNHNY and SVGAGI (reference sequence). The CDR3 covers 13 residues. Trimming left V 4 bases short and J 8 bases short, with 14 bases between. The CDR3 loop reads CASSSPGSGEAFF. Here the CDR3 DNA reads TGTGCCAGCAGTTCCCCGGGCTCAGGGGAAGCTTTCTTT.

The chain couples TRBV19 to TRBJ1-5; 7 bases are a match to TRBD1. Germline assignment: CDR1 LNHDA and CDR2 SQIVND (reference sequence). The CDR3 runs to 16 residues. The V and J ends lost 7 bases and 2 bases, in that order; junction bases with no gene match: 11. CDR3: CASIHLGGRGNQPQHF. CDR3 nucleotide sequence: TGTGCCAGTATTCATCTAGGGGGCAGAGGCAATCAGCCCCAGCATTTT.

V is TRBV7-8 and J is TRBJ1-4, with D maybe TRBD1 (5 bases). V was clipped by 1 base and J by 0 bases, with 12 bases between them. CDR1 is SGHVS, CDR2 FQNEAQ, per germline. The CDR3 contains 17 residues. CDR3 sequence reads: CASSLDNRFATNEKLFF. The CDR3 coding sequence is TGTGCCAGCAGCTTAGATAACAGGTTCGCAACTAATGAAAAACTGTTTTTT.

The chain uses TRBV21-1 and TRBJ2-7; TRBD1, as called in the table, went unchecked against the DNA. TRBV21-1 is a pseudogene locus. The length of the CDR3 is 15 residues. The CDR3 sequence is CASPSPLGPSYEQYF. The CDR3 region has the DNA TGTGCCAGCCCCTCTCCGTTGGGCCCATCCTACGAGCAGTACTTC.